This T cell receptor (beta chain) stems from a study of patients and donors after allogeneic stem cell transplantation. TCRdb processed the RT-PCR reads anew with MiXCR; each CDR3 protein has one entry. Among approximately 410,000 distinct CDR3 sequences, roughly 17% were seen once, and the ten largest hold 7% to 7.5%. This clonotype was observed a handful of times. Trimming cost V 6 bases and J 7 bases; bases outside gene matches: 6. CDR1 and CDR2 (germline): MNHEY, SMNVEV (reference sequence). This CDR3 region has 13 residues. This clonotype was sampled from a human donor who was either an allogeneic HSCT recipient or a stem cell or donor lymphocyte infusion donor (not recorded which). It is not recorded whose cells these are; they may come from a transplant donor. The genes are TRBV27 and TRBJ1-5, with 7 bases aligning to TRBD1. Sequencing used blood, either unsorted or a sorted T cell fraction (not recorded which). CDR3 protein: CASSWTGGQPQHF. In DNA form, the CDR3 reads TGTGCCAGCAGCTGGACAGGAGGGCAGCCCCAGCATTTT.